The next 10 T cell receptor beta chains were all read from a single sample in a study of blood T cell repertoires in COVID-19. Sequencing used immunoSEQ multiplex PCR; TCRdb keeps in-frame clones, though not all of them. The table records more than 75,000 clones, 84% of them present only once. Sequencing used peripheral blood. The origin of the receptors is a human donor in a cohort sampled during active COVID-19.

In nucleotides, the CDR3 is TGCGCCAGCAGCCAGGGTGGGACTAGCGGGGGGGCGGGGACAGATACGCAGTATTTT. This encodes CASSQGGTSGGAGTDTQYF. The chain uses TRBV4-1 and TRBJ2-3; 16 bases line up with TRBD2. This CDR3 has 19 amino acids. Germline trimming cut 3 bases from V and 3 bases from J; bases unmatched to any gene: 9. The V gene's germline CDR1 is MGHRA and CDR2 YSYEKL.

This sequence joins TRBV19 and TRBJ1-5; 11 positions match TRBD1. Germline lookup yields CDR1 LNHDA and CDR2 SQIVND (reference sequence). Germline trimming cut 5 bases from V and 4 bases from J; bases unmatched to any gene: 1. The CDR3 totals 14 residues. The DNA for the CDR3 is TGTGCCAGTAGTGGGACAGGGGGAAATCAGCCCCAGCATTTT. This encodes CASSGTGGNQPQHF.

This chain joins TRBV7-8 and TRBJ2-4; 10 bases align to TRBD2. The germline V gene encodes CDR1 SGHVS and CDR2 FQNEAQ. CDR3 length: 23 residues. V dropped 5 bases and J dropped 3; count of bases not matched to a gene: 28. This CDR3 reads CASSPGRGVYLAGAGIGKNIQYF. CDR3 sequence (DNA): TGTGCCAGCAGCCCCGGACGGGGGGTTTATCTAGCGGGGGCAGGTATTGGCAAAAACATTCAGTACTTC.

The rearrangement joins TRBV21-1 to TRBJ2-3; the table's D call, TRBD2, has no DNA check behind it. TRBV21-1 is termed a pseudogene. CDR3 length equals 15 residues. The CDR3 bases are TGTGCCAGCAGCAGGGGACTAGGGCCCCCATCTCGGGAGTATTTT. Translating gives CASSRGLGPPSREYF.

This clone has a handful of counts. The gene calls are TRBV6-6 and TRBJ1-1, with a weak D call TRBD1 (5 bases). Germline CDR1 reads MNHNY; CDR2 reads SVGAGI (reference sequence). The V gene lost 4 bases and the J gene lost 3 bases, with 15 bases spanning the gap. The CDR3 length is 15 residues. The CDR3 sequence: CASSSRRGVDTEAFF. The CDR3 region has the DNA TGTGCCAGCAGTTCCCGGCGGGGCGTGGACACTGAAGCTTTCTTT.

The chain employs TRBV7-2 and TRBJ2-5; unclear D gene. The CDR3 length is 11 residues. Trimming removed 5 bases at V and 2 bases at J, with 3 bases between. The V gene's germline CDR1 is SGHTA and CDR2 FQGNSA. CDR3 loop: CASSAQETQYF. CDR3 nucleotide sequence: TGTGCCAGCAGCGCGCAAGAGACCCAGTACTTC.

This chain links TRBV19 with TRBJ1-3; 7 bases align to TRBD1. V lost 5 bases, J lost 4 bases, and 8 bases stayed unmatched. The germline gives CDR1 LNHDA, CDR2 SQIVND (reference sequence). The CDR3 length is 15 residues. The CDR3: CASSPRDSLGNTIYF. The CDR3 DNA follows: TGTGCCAGTAGTCCGCGGGACAGCCTCGGAAACACCATATATTTT.

In nucleotides, the CDR3 is TGTGCCAGCAGGATCGGGACAGGGGGCTCCTACGAGCAGTACTTC. It translates to CASRIGTGGSYEQYF. The chain links TRBV28 to TRBJ2-7, with 11 bases identical to TRBD1. V lost 6 bases and J lost 0; bases outside the gene matches: 4. CDR1 and CDR2 from the germline V gene are MDHEN and SYDVKM. The CDR3 length is 15 residues.

This clone was detected only a few times. The chain is built from TRBV27 and TRBJ1-5; 7 nucleotides align to TRBD1. V lost 10 bases, J lost 7 bases, and 7 bases stayed unmatched. Germline V gene sequence: CDR1 MNHEY, CDR2 SMNVEV (reference sequence). The CDR3 sequence is 12 residues long. The CDR3 loop is CATRQGGQPQHF. In nucleotides, the CDR3 is TGTGCCACCCGACAGGGTGGGCAGCCCCAGCATTTT.

The V gene is TRBV5-1, the J gene TRBJ1-1, with D possibly TRBD1 on 5 matching bases. V was clipped by 4 bases and J by 0 bases, with 13 bases between them. CDR1 and CDR2 (germline): SGHRS, YFSETQ. This CDR3 is 15 amino acids long. CDR3 amino acids: CASSPGLGLNTEAFF. CDR3 bases: TGCGCCAGCAGCCCGGGCTTGGGGCTGAACACTGAAGCTTTCTTT.